The rows below give T cell receptor beta chains drawn from one sample of a study of blood T cell repertoires in COVID-19. Libraries were prepared by immunoSEQ multiplex PCR; TCRdb keeps only in-frame clonotypes and omits some of them. This table has 110,000 or so clones, roughly 80% appearing once. Material: peripheral blood. The receptors come from a man aged 65 to 85 with acute or convalescent COVID-19. CDR3s include the opening cysteine and the closing phenylalanine or tryptophan. The order of the fields is V gene, D gene, J gene, clone size, CDR3 protein, CDR3 DNA. A D gene is named only where the DNA matches it firmly. Rows may omit the clone size; those that give it use once, few, many or a size class.

v_gene: TRBV18
d_gene: TRBD1
j_gene: TRBJ1-2
abundance: .
CDR3aa: CASSIRRPGGDYGYTF
CDR3nt: TGTGCCAGCTCAATAAGAAGGCCAGGGGGTGACTATGGCTACACCTTC

v_gene: TRBV7-9
d_gene: .
j_gene: TRBJ1-2
abundance: once
CDR3aa: CASRETGVNYGYTF
CDR3nt: TGTGCCAGCAGGGAGACAGGAGTTAACTATGGCTACACCTTC

v_gene: TRBV5-1
d_gene: TRBD1
j_gene: TRBJ1-5
abundance: .
CDR3aa: CASREGAAGNQPQHF
CDR3nt: TGCGCCAGCAGGGAGGGGGCGGCCGGCAATCAGCCCCAGCATTTT

v_gene: TRBV7-9
d_gene: TRBD2
j_gene: TRBJ2-7
abundance: .
CDR3aa: CASSMGREGYEQYF
CDR3nt: TGTGCCAGCAGCATGGGGCGGGAGGGCTACGAGCAGTACTTC

v_gene: TRBV6-5
d_gene: TRBD1
j_gene: TRBJ2-1
abundance: .
CDR3aa: CASSYEGQDYNEQFF
CDR3nt: TGTGCCAGCAGTTACGAGGGACAGGATTACAATGAGCAGTTCTTC

v_gene: TRBV30
d_gene: TRBD1
j_gene: TRBJ1-4
abundance: .
CDR3aa: CAWSVGTEGYNEKLFF
CDR3nt: TGTGCCTGGAGTGTGGGGACAGAAGGCTATAATGAAAAACTGTTTTTT

v_gene: TRBV3-1/TRBV3-2
d_gene: TRBD1
j_gene: TRBJ1-1
abundance: few
CDR3aa: CASSRDSSTEAFF
CDR3nt: TGTGCCAGCAGCCGGGACAGCAGCACTGAAGCTTTCTTT

v_gene: TRBV14
d_gene: .
j_gene: TRBJ1-3
abundance: .
CDR3aa: CASSQEYSSGNTIYF
CDR3nt: TGTGCCAGCAGCCAAGAGTACTCATCTGGAAACACCATATATTTT

v_gene: TRBV14
d_gene: TRBD2
j_gene: TRBJ2-7
abundance: .
CDR3aa: CASSRLRGEQYF
CDR3nt: TGTGCCAGCAGCCGTCTGCGGGGGGAGCAGTACTTC

v_gene: TRBV4-2
d_gene: .
j_gene: TRBJ2-1
abundance: .
CDR3aa: CASSQDGSPQFF
CDR3nt: TGTGCCAGCAGCCAAGATGGGAGTCCCCAGTTCTTC

v_gene: TRBV19
d_gene: TRBD1
j_gene: TRBJ2-6
abundance: .
CDR3aa: CASSIANDRAGANVLTF
CDR3nt: TGTGCCAGTAGTATAGCCAACGACAGGGCTGGGGCCAACGTCCTGACTTTC

v_gene: TRBV18
d_gene: TRBD1
j_gene: TRBJ1-6
abundance: .
CDR3aa: CASSPATGDNSPLHF
CDR3nt: TGTGCCAGCTCACCCGCGACAGGGGATAATTCACCCCTCCACTTT

v_gene: TRBV5-1
d_gene: TRBD1
j_gene: TRBJ2-5
abundance: once
CDR3aa: CASSWGTGGETQYF
CDR3nt: TGCGCCAGCAGCTGGGGGACAGGGGGAGAGACCCAGTACTTC

v_gene: TRBV18
d_gene: .
j_gene: TRBJ2-7
abundance: once
CDR3aa: CASSPPGTGYEQYF
CDR3nt: TGTGCCAGCTCACCACCGGGAACGGGGTACGAGCAGTACTTC

v_gene: TRBV4-1
d_gene: .
j_gene: TRBJ1-5
abundance: .
CDR3aa: CASSPAGQRQQPQHF
CDR3nt: TGCGCCAGCAGCCCTGCAGGCCAACGGCAACAGCCCCAGCATTTT

v_gene: TRBV6-5
d_gene: .
j_gene: TRBJ1-1
abundance: .
CDR3aa: CASSYGLAGGEAFF
CDR3nt: TGTGCCAGCAGTTATGGGCTTGCGGGGGGTGAAGCTTTCTTT

v_gene: TRBV7-3
d_gene: TRBD2
j_gene: TRBJ2-3
abundance: .
CDR3aa: CASSPGSSGVTDTQYF
CDR3nt: TGTGCCAGCAGCCCTGGATCTAGCGGGGTAACAGATACGCAGTATTTT

v_gene: TRBV28
d_gene: TRBD2
j_gene: TRBJ2-7
abundance: .
CDR3aa: CVTGGTYEQYF
CDR3nt: TGTGTTACCGGGGGGACCTACGAGCAGTACTTC

v_gene: TRBV11-2
d_gene: .
j_gene: TRBJ2-2
abundance: .
CDR3aa: CASSLVRGNTGELFF
CDR3nt: TGTGCCAGCAGCTTAGTGCGGGGTAACACCGGGGAGCTGTTTTTT

v_gene: TRBV5-1
d_gene: .
j_gene: TRBJ1-4
abundance: few
CDR3aa: CASGSGLTNEKLFF
CDR3nt: TGCGCCAGCGGCTCGGGTCTGACTAATGAAAAACTGTTTTTT

v_gene: TRBV5-1
d_gene: TRBD1
j_gene: TRBJ1-1
abundance: .
CDR3aa: CASSRRIGGERTEAFF
CDR3nt: TGCGCCAGCAGCCGCAGGATAGGGGGCGAGAGGACTGAAGCTTTCTTT

v_gene: TRBV7-2
d_gene: .
j_gene: TRBJ2-1
abundance: .
CDR3aa: CASNPGRGEVRSEQFF
CDR3nt: TGTGCCAGCAACCCGGGCAGGGGAGAAGTCAGGAGTGAGCAGTTCTTC

v_gene: TRBV25-1
d_gene: TRBD2
j_gene: TRBJ2-1
abundance: .
CDR3aa: CASRGGEQFF
CDR3nt: TGTGCCAGCAGGGGGGGGGAGCAGTTCTTC

v_gene: TRBV5-1
d_gene: .
j_gene: TRBJ1-3
abundance: .
CDR3aa: CASSPTGTSGNTIYF
CDR3nt: TGCGCCAGCAGCCCAACAGGAACCTCTGGAAACACCATATATTTT

v_gene: TRBV6-5
d_gene: TRBD1
j_gene: TRBJ1-6
abundance: many
CDR3aa: CASSRTGSNSPLHF
CDR3nt: TGTGCCAGCAGCAGGACAGGGTCAAATTCACCCCTCCACTTT

v_gene: TRBV5-5
d_gene: TRBD1
j_gene: TRBJ2-7
abundance: .
CDR3aa: CASSLTGAAYEQYF
CDR3nt: TGTGCCAGCAGCTTGACAGGGGCAGCCTACGAGCAGTACTTC

v_gene: TRBV7-3
d_gene: TRBD2
j_gene: TRBJ2-1
abundance: .
CDR3aa: CASSLFGTSHNEQFF
CDR3nt: TGTGCCAGCAGCTTATTTGGGACTAGCCACAATGAGCAGTTCTTC

v_gene: TRBV6-1
d_gene: .
j_gene: TRBJ2-2
abundance: .
CDR3aa: CASSEGGVSGFTGELFF
CDR3nt: TGTGCCAGCAGTGAAGGGGGAGTGAGCGGGTTCACCGGGGAGCTGTTTTTT

v_gene: TRBV28
d_gene: TRBD1
j_gene: TRBJ2-3
abundance: .
CDR3aa: CASSLAREGANTDTQYF
CDR3nt: TGTGCCAGCAGTTTAGCCCGAGAGGGGGCAAACACAGATACGCAGTATTTT

v_gene: TRBV28
d_gene: TRBD2
j_gene: TRBJ2-7
abundance: once
CDR3aa: CASSPVDSGSSLEQYF
CDR3nt: TGTGCCAGCAGTCCCGTCGATAGCGGGAGCTCGCTGGAGCAGTACTTC

v_gene: TRBV27
d_gene: .
j_gene: TRBJ1-2
abundance: .
CDR3aa: CASSFASGGYGYTF
CDR3nt: TGTGCCAGCAGTTTTGCCTCGGGGGGCTATGGCTACACCTTC

v_gene: TRBV6-5
d_gene: .
j_gene: TRBJ2-1
abundance: .
CDR3aa: CASSYSLVGSYNEQFF
CDR3nt: TGTGCCAGCAGTTACTCTCTAGTTGGCAGTTACAATGAGCAGTTCTTC

v_gene: TRBV7-2
d_gene: .
j_gene: TRBJ1-4
abundance: .
CDR3aa: CASSITGWGSEKLFF
CDR3nt: TGTGCCAGCAGCATCACAGGGTGGGGGAGTGAAAAACTGTTTTTT